Listed below are T cell receptor beta chains from one sample, sequenced in a study of CXCR3-negative and CXCR3-positive naive CD8 T cells. TCRdb re-called the 5' RACE reads and shows each CDR3 protein once, DNA omitted. The listing contains over 55,000 distinct CDR3 sequences. The sample was memory CD8+ T cells from blood. The receptor source for this set is a human donor in good health. Some clones in this sample may be carry-over from other donors' samples. Each CDR3 is given with its conserved first and last residue. Clone size is given for some rows only: seen once, a few or many times, or a class if the clone is expanded.

14 TRBJ1-1 . TRBV6-2/TRBV6-3 CASTTNRDYTEAFF
12 TRBJ1-1 . TRBV29-1 CSVPVMNTEAFF
15 TRBJ2-1 . TRBV7-9 CASSPFLAGLNEQFF
12 TRBJ2-7 . TRBV7-9 CASVASGHEQYF
13 TRBJ1-1 . TRBV6-1 CASSPYKPDEAFF
13 TRBJ2-1 . TRBV2 CASSPITYNEQFF
12 TRBJ2-7 . TRBV29-1 CSAAGLELEQYF
15 TRBJ2-7 . TRBV20-1 CSAQPRAEEPYEQYF
13 TRBJ2-5 . TRBV29-1 CSVDKGAEETQYF
12 TRBJ1-1 . TRBV30 CAWSVGSTEAFF
16 TRBJ1-3 . TRBV4-2 CVSSQLGSLPGNTIYF
16 TRBJ2-4 . TRBV6-2/TRBV6-3 CASSYYRGPPKNIQYF
15 TRBJ2-1 . TRBV6-6 CASSSGTSEYNEQFF
16 TRBJ2-6 . TRBV4-3 CASSQDPDSGANVLTF
19 TRBJ2-2 . TRBV6-6 CASSPKTTDTLPWDGELFF
14 TRBJ1-1 . TRBV4-1 CASSQEAVETEAFF
15 TRBJ2-2 . TRBV6-5 CASSSAGTDTGELFF
16 TRBJ2-1 . TRBV5-1 CASSLVGTAIANEQFF
16 TRBJ2-7 . TRBV4-1 CASSPQSTGTSYEQYF
13 TRBJ2-7 . TRBV12-3/TRBV12-4 CASSFARSYEQYF
17 TRBJ2-6 . TRBV23-1 CASFSGTGRSGANVLTF
16 TRBJ2-3 . TRBV7-9 CASSFEGATSTDTQYF
14 TRBJ1-2 . TRBV29-1 CSVESRDRNYGYTF
15 TRBJ1-2 . TRBV7-2 CASSLGHGLAYGYTF
13 TRBJ2-3 . TRBV12-3/TRBV12-4 CASSLVREGTQYF
16 TRBJ1-1 . TRBV6-2/TRBV6-3 CASSYSSEGSNTEAFF
15 TRBJ2-3 . TRBV6-4 CASSDGVSGADTQYF
14 TRBJ2-1 . TRBV9 CASSVAGRYNEQFF
17 TRBJ2-3 . TRBV7-2 CASSLTWSSGRTDTQYF
14 TRBJ2-6 . TRBV29-1 CSVASTSGANVLTF
16 TRBJ1-2 . TRBV19 CASSILVSGANYGYTF
16 TRBJ1-2 . TRBV6-5 CASSYSPAGGADGYTF
12 TRBJ2-7 . TRBV10-3 CATQGGDYEQYF
15 TRBJ2-3 . TRBV4-3 CASSQDGTGTDTQYF
16 TRBJ1-1 medium-sized TRBV15 CATSRDTLGENTEAFF
16 TRBJ1-1 . TRBV5-1 CASSGWDRDSWTEAFF
14 TRBJ1-1 . TRBV29-1 CSVTQTGQYTEAFF
15 TRBJ1-1 . TRBV2 CASSDLTRVRAEAFF
15 TRBJ1-4 . TRBV7-9 CASSTKGGTNEKLFF
16 TRBJ2-1 . TRBV29-1 CSVLTGEGRSYNEQFF
14 TRBJ1-1 . TRBV7-3 CASRPHQGVPEAFF
12 TRBJ1-1 . TRBV29-1 CSVEGRGAEAFF
13 TRBJ1-1 medium-sized TRBV7-9 CASSLGQGAQAFF
15 TRBJ2-2 . TRBV5-1 CASSLWGTHTGELFF
16 TRBJ1-5 . TRBV28 CATKGQGTYSNQPQHF
15 TRBJ2-7 . TRBV29-1 CSVEYSGPSAYEQYF
13 TRBJ2-2 . TRBV29-1 CSAPEGQTGELFF
14 TRBJ2-7 . TRBV11-2 CASSFTGTAYEQYF
14 TRBJ2-7 . TRBV7-9 CASSLTSGGGEQYF
13 TRBJ2-1 . TRBV7-9 CASSLILGGEQFF
14 TRBJ2-1 . TRBV29-1 CSVESGTGNNEQFF
17 TRBJ2-5 . TRBV7-7 CASSLRGDPRGQETQYF
16 TRBJ1-2 . TRBV7-9 CASSGLIRTRDYGYTF
13 TRBJ2-1 . TRBV5-1 CASSLTGSDEQFF
14 TRBJ1-5 . TRBV27 CASSTDAGVQPQHF
15 TRBJ1-2 . TRBV29-1 CSVEGTPLANYGYTF
17 TRBJ2-7 . TRBV20-1 CSAREIFEGLARNEQYF
15 TRBJ2-7 . TRBV20-1 CSARVPDGEYYEQYF
12 TRBJ1-1 . TRBV25-1 CASTELGSEAFF
13 TRBJ2-1 . TRBV29-1 CSLLDIAKNIQYF